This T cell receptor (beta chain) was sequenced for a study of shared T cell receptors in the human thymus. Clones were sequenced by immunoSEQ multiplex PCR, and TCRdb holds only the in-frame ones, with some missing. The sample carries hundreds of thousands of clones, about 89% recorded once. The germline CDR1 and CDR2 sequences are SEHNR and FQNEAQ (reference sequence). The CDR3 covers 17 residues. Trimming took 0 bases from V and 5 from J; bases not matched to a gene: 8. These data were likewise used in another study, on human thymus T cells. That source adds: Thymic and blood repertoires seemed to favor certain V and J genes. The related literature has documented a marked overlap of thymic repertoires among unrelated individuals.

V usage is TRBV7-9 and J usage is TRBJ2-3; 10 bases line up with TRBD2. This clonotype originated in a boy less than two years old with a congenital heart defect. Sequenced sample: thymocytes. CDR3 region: CASSLAAGGRSIDTQYF. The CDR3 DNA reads TGTGCCAGCAGCTTAGCAGCGGGAGGGCGTTCTATAGATACGCAGTATTTT. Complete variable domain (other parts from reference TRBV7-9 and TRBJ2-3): DTGVSQNPRHKITKRGQNVTFRCDPISEHNRLYWYRQTLGQGPEFLTYFQNEAQLEKSRLLSDRFSAERPKGSFSTLEIQRTEQGDSAMYLCASSLAAGGRSIDTQYFGPGTRLTVL.